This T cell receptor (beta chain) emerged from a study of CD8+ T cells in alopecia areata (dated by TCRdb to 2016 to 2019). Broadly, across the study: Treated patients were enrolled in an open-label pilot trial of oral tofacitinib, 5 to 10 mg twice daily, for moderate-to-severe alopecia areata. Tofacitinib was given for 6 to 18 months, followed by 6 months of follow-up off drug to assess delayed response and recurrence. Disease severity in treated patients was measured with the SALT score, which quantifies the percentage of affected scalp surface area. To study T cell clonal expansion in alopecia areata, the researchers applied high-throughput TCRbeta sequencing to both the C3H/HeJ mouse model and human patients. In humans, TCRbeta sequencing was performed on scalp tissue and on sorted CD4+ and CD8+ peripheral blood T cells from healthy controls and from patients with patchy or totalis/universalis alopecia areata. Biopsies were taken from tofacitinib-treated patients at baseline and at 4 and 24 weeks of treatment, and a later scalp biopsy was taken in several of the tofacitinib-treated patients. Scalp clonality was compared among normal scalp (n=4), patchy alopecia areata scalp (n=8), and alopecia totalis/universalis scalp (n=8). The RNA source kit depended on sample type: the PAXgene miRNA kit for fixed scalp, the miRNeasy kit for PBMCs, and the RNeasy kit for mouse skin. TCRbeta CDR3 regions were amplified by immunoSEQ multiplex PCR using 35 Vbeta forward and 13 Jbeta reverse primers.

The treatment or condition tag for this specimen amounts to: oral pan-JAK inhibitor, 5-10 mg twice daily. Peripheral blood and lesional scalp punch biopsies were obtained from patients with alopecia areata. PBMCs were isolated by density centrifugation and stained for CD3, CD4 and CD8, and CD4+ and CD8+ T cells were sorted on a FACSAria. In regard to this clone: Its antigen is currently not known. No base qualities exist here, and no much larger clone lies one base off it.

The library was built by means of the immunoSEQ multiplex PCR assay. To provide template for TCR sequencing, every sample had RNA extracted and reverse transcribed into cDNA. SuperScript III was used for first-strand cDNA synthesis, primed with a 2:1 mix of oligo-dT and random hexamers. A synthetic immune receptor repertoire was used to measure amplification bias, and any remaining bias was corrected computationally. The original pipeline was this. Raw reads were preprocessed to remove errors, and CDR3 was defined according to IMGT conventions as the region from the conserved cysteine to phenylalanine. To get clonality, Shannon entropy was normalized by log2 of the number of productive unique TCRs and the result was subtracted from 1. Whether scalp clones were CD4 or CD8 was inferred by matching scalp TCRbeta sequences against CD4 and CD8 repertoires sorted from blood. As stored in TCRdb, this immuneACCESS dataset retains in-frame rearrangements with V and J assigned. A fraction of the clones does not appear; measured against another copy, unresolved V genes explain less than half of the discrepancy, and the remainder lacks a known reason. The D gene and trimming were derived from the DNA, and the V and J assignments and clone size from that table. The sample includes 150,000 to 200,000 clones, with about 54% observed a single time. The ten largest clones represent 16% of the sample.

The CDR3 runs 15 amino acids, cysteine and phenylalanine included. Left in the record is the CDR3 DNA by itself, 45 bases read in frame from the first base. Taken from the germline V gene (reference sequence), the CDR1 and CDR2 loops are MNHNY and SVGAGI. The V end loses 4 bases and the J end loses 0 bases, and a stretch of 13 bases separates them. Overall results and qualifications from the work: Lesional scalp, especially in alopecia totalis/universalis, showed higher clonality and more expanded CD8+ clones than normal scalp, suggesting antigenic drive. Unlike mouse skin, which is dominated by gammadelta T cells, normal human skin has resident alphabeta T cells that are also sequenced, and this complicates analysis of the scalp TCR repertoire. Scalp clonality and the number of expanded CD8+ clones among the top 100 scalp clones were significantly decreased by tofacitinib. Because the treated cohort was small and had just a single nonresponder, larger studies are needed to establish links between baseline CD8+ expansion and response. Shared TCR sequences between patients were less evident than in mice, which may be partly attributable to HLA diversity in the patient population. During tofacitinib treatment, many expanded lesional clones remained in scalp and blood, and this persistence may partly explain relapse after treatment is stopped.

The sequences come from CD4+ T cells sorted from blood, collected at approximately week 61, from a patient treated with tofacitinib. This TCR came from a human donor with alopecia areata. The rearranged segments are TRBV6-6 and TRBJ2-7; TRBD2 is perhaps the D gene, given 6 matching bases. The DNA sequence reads TGTGCCAGCAGTTCCCCGACTAGAACCTCCTACGAGCAGTACTTC. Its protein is CASSSPTRTSYEQYF.